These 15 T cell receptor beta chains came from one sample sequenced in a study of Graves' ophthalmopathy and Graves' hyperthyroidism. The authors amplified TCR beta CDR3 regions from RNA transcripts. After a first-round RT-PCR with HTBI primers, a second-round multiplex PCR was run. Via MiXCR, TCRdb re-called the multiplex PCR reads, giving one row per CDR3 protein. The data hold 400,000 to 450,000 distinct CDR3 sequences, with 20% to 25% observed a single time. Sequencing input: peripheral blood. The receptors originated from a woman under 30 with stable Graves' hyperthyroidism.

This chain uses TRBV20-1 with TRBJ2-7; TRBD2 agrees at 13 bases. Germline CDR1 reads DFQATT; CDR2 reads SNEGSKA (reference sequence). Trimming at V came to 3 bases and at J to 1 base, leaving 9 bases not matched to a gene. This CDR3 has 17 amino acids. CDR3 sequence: CSASAGTSGAFSYEQYF. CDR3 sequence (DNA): TGCAGTGCTAGTGCCGGGACTAGCGGGGCCTTTTCCTACGAGCAGTACTTC.

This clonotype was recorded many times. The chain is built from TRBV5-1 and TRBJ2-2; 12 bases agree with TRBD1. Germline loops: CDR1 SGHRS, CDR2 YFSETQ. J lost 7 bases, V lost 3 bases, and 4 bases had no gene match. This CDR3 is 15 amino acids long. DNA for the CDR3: TGCGCCAGCAGCTCGGGACAGGGGGCGTTCGGGGAGCTGTTTTTT. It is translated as CASSSGQGAFGELFF.

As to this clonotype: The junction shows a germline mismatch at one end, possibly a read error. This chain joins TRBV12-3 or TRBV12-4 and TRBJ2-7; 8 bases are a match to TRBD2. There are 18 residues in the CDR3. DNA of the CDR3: TGTGCTAGCAGTTTAGGGAGGGGACGCGGCGGGAGGCGGTACGAGCAGTGCTTC. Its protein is CASSLGRGRGGRRYEQCF.

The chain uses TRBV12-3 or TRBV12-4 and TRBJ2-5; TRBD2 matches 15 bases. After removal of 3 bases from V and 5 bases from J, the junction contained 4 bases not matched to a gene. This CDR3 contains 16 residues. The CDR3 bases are TGTGCCAGCAGTTTCGGACTAGCGGGGGGGCTTGAGACCCAGTACTTC. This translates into CASSFGLAGGLETQYF.

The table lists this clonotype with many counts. The CDR3 loop is CASSLSWQGAEQYF. As DNA, the CDR3 is TGTGCCAGCAGTTTATCCTGGCAGGGGGCGGAGCAGTACTTC. The V call is TRBV27, the J call TRBJ2-7, with 8 bases identical to TRBD1. Germline values: CDR1 MNHEY, CDR2 SMNVEV (reference sequence). Trimming took 0 bases from V and 7 from J; bases not matched to a gene: 5. The CDR3 consists of 14 residues.

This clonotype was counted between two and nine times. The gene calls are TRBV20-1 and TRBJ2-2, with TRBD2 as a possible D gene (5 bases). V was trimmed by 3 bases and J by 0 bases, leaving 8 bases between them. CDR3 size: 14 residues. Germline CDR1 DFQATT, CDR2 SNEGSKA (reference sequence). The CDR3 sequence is CSARTGTNTGELFF. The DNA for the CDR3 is TGCAGTGCTAGGACGGGGACGAACACCGGGGAGCTGTTTTTT.

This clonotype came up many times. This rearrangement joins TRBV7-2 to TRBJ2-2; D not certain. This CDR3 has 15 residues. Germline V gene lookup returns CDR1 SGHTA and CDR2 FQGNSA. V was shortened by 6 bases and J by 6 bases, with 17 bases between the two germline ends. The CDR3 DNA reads TGTGCCAGCAGAACCGATCCTAGTTCCGCCGGGGAGCTGTTTTTT. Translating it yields CASRTDPSSAGELFF.

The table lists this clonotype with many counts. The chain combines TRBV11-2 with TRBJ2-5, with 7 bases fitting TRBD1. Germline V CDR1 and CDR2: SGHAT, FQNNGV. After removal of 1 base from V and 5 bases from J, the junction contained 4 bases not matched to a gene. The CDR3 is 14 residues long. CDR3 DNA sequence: TGTGCCAGCAGCTTAGGAGGGGGCGGTGAGACCCAGTACTTC. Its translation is CASSLGGGGETQYF.

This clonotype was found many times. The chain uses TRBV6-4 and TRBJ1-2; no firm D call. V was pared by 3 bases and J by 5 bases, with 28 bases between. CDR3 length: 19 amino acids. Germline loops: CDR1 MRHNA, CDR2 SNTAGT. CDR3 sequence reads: CASSDSETRLLPGFYGYTF. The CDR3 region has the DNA TGTGCCAGCAGTGATTCCGAGACGAGGCTTCTTCCGGGTTTTTATGGCTACACCTTC.

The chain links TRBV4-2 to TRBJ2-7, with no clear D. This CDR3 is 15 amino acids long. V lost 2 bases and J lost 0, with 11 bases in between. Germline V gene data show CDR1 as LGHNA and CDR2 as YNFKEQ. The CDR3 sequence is CASSQIGDRSYEQYF. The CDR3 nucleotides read TGTGCCAGCAGCCAAATTGGGGATCGCTCCTACGAGCAGTACTTC.

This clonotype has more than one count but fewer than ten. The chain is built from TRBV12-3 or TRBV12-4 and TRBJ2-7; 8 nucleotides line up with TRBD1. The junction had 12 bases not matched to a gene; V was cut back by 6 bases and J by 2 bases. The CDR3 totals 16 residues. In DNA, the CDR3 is TGTGCCAGCAGCTCTAGTGACAGGGGTAACACCTACGAGCAGTACTTC. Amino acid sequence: CASSSSDRGNTYEQYF.

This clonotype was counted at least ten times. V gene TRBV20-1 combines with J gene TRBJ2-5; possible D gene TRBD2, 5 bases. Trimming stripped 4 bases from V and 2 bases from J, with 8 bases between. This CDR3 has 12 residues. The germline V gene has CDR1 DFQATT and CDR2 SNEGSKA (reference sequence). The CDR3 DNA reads TGCAGTGCTATACTAGGTCAAGAGACCCAGTACTTC. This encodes CSAILGQETQYF.

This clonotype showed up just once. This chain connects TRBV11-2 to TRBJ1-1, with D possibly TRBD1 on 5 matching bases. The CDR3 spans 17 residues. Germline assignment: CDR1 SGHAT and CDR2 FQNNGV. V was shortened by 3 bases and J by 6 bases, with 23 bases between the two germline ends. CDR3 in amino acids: CASSFGSMGRDHAEAFF. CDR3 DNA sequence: TGTGCCAGCAGCTTTGGGTCAATGGGCAGGGATCATGCTGAAGCTTTCTTT.

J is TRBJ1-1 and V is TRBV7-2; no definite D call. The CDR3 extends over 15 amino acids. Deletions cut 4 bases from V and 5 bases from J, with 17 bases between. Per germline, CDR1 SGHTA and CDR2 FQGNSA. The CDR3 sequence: CASSSQREAGTEAFF. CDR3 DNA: TGTGCCAGCAGCTCGCAGAGAGAAGCTGGGACTGAAGCTTTCTTT.

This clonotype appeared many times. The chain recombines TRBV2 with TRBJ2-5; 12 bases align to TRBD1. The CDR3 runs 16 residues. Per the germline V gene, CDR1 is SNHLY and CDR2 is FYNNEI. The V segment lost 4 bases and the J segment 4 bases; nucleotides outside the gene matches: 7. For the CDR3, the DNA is TGTGCCAGCAGTGGATCCGGGACAGGGGGCGGAGAGACCCAGTACTTC. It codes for CASSGSGTGGGETQYF.